This TCR beta chain was sequenced during a study of shared clonotypes between healthy human individuals. Whole-study context: The cohort had two women and a few men, ages 18 to 49. Used for every donor were three CD4 naive, three CD4 memory, two CD8 naive and one CD8 memory plate. Study observations and caveats: Rarefaction revealed incomplete sorted-subset sequencing despite large depth.

Data came from immunoSEQ multiplex PCR; TCRdb stores just in-frame clones and leaves some out. The sample lists millions of clones, roughly 92% occurring once. Of note for this clone: What it recognizes is unknown.

The germline CDR1 and CDR2 sequences are LNHDA and SQIVND (reference sequence). V dropped 5 bases and J dropped 3 bases, with 14 bases sitting between them. CDR3 size: 14 residues. Investigators divided CD4+ cells into CD45RA+ naive and CD45RA-negative memory subsets. This chain links TRBV19 with TRBJ2-7, with D unresolved. This receptor was obtained from a man in his late teens or twenties in good health. Source material: naive CD4+ T cells sorted from blood. Specified subset: CD45RA+ positively selected. The CDR3 DNA follows: TGTGCCAGTAGTCCCCAGACACCCCACTACGAGCAGTACTTC. Amino acids: CASSPQTPHYEQYF.